This TCR beta chain is drawn from a study of monozygotic twins with inflammatory bowel disease. In preparing each TCR library, approximately 3,500 ng of total RNA was used. TCRdb reanalyzed the 5' RACE reads, giving one entry per CDR3 protein sequence and no DNA. Its table lists more than 300,000 distinct CDR3 sequences. Germline V gives CDR1 ENHRY, CDR2 SYGVKD. This CDR3 spans 14 amino acids. Specimen: blood. The receptor comes from a human donor with ulcerative colitis or Crohn's disease, or a healthy co-twin of an affected twin (not recorded which). The V and J genes are TRBV10-3 and TRBJ1-2; TCRdb's assignment of TRBD1 cannot be checked, as there is no DNA. CDR3 amino acids: CAILDRQGGYGYTF.